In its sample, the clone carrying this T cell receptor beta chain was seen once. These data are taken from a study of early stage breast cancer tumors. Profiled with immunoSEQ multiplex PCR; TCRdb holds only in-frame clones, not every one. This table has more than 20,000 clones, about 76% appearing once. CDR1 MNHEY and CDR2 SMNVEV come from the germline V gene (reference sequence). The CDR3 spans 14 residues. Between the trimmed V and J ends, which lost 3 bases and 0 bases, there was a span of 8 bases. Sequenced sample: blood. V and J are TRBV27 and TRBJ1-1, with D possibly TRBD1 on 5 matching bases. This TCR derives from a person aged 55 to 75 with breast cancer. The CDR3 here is CASSLGRVNTEAFF. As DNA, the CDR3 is TGTGCCAGCAGTTTGGGCAGGGTGAACACTGAAGCTTTCTTT.